This T cell receptor beta chain came from a study of T-cell reconstitution after alpha-beta-depleted transplantation in children. The study, taken as a whole, reports: Expanded graft clones, several hundred of them, were reportedly the source of alpha-beta T cells about two months after transplant.

Unique molecular identifiers were used in preparing the TCRbeta library. A single record per CDR3 protein comes from TCRdb applying MiXCR to the PCR reads. Of about a million distinct CDR3 sequences listed, about 29% are singletons. Germline loops: CDR1 SGHKS, CDR2 YYEKEE (reference sequence). The length of the CDR3 is 14 residues. Trimming left V 4 bases short and J 7 bases short, with 14 bases between. For this clonotype: Its antigen is still unknown.

The genes are TRBV5-5 and TRBJ1-4, with D uncertain. The TCR comes from a boy younger than two who had a stem cell transplant for SCID, so the T cells may come from the graft donor. The specimen comprised PBMCs, mostly from graft donor cells, sampled 360 days after TCRalphabeta/CD19-depleted stem cell transplant. The CDR3 here is CASSRSGRPEKLFF. The CDR3 DNA follows: TGTGCCAGCAGCCGCTCGGGGAGGCCTGAAAAACTGTTTTTT.